This T cell receptor beta chain was identified during a study of identical twins. Study findings and constraints: Diverse VJ usage suggested most zero-insertion clonotypes were not invariant T cells. Surplus twin overlap in beta out-of-frame sequences was less pronounced. Among monozygotic twins, out-of-frame TCR alpha sharing exceeded what models predicted. Out-of-frame alpha sequences that twins shared showed excess low generation probability.

This clonotype was counted many times. What it recognizes is unknown. One entry per CDR3 protein results from TCRdb running MiXCR on the 5' RACE reads. The table lists approximately 600,000 distinct CDR3 sequences, 7% to 7.5% of them singletons, with 1.6% in the top ten. CDR1 SNHLY and CDR2 FYNNEI come from the germline V gene. Deletions cut 5 bases from V and 3 bases from J, with 17 bases between. CDR3 size: 16 residues. This same sample was also taken into another study, of yellow fever vaccine responses in identical twins.

The chain uses TRBV2 and TRBJ1-5; TRBD1 might be the D (5 bases). The sample was PBMCs. The receptor was isolated from a woman younger than 30 in good health. The CDR3 loop reads CASSFEEGISNQPQHF. The CDR3 DNA is TGTGCCAGCAGTTTCGAGGAGGGGATCTCCAATCAGCCCCAGCATTTT.